This T cell receptor beta chain was observed in a study of blood T cells in healthy people across ages. Study conclusions and caveats: In long-lived donors, naive CD4+ cell counts and diversity exceeded those of aged donors. Naive and antigen-experienced cells were not separated, limiting conclusive comparison.

Each of the donors had 9 to 10 milliliters of peripheral blood drawn into EDTA-treated Vacutainer tubes. Primed by a sample-barcoded 5' primer and a J-beta primer mix, a second PCR proceeded for about 6 to 11 cycles. MiXCR, run by TCRdb on the 5' RACE reads, gives a single entry per CDR3 protein. The sample carries 700,000 to 950,000 distinct CDR3 sequences, 40% to 45% recorded once. In regard to this clonotype: Its target is not known.

The CDR3 consists of 13 residues. Germline CDR1 and CDR2: SQVTM and ANQGSEA. This TCR derives from a woman aged 55-69 years in good health. The sample taken for sequencing was blood. The chain carries TRBV29-1 and TRBJ1-2, with 9 nucleotides matching TRBD1. CDR3 region: CSVQEGTGCGYTF. For the CDR3, the DNA is TGCAGTGTCCAAGAGGGGACAGGGTGCGGCTACACCTTC.